One and the same sample provided the 32 T cell receptor beta chains below, sequenced in a study of T cell responses to AZD1222 COVID-19 vaccine. The method was immunoSEQ multiplex PCR; TCRdb's version includes in-frame clones alone and lacks a portion of them. This sample has about 150,000 clones, with roughly nine tenths found just once. This material consisted of peripheral blood, taken on day 0 of AZD1222 vaccination. The receptors come from an adult in good health.

This chain uses TRBV7-2 with TRBJ1-6; TRBD1 matches at 7 bases. The trim removed 4 bases at V and 9 bases at J, leaving 6 bases unmatched. The CDR3 spans 14 residues. From germline, CDR1 is SGHTA and CDR2 FQGNSA. CDR3 nucleotides: TGTGCCAGCAGCTACCAGGGGGGTTTTTCACCCCTCCACTTT. Translating gives CASSYQGGFSPLHF.

The V gene is TRBV9, the J gene TRBJ2-2; D call uncertain. V shed 2 bases and J shed 0 bases, with 5 bases lying between them. The germline gives CDR1 SGDLS, CDR2 YYNGEE. This CDR3 is built from 14 residues. The CDR3 nucleotides are TGTGCCAGCAGCGTGCTAGCGAACACCGGGGAGCTGTTTTTT. Protein sequence: CASSVLANTGELFF. Full variable domain (outside the CDR3, taken from reference TRBV9 and TRBJ2-2): DSGVTQTPKHLITATGQRVTLRCSPRSGDLSVYWYQQSLDQGLQFLIQYYNGEERAKGNILERFSAQQFPDLHSELNLSSLELGDSALYFCASSVLANTGELFFGEGSRLTVL.

The genes are TRBV18 and TRBJ1-2; TRBD1 aligns across 7 bases. The CDR3 is 14 amino acids. The V gene end was trimmed by 3 bases and the J gene end by 1 base; junction bases not matched to a gene: 2. The V gene's germline CDR1 is KGHSH and CDR2 LQKENI. DNA of the CDR3: TGTGCCAGCTCACCGGGGACAGATAACTATGGCTACACCTTC. Its translation is CASSPGTDNYGYTF.

This clone was observed once. CDR3 sequence reads: CASSLPQGVSWAQETQYF. The CDR3 nucleotides are TGTGCCAGCAGCTTACCGCAGGGGGTCTCCTGGGCTCAAGAGACCCAGTACTTC. This chain links TRBV7-8 with TRBJ2-5; 7 bases line up with TRBD1. Germline CDR1 SGHVS, CDR2 FQNEAQ. V lost 2 bases and J lost 2; bases outside the gene matches: 14. The CDR3 has 18 residues.

This chain joins TRBV7-2 and TRBJ1-2; the D gene is possibly TRBD1 (5 bases). The germline CDR1 and CDR2 sequences are SGHTA and FQGNSA. The CDR3 covers 14 residues. The V end lost 5 bases, the J end lost 0 bases, and 10 bases lay between the germline ends. This CDR3 reads CASSLWGANYGYTF. The CDR3 region has the DNA TGTGCCAGCAGCCTTTGGGGGGCTAACTATGGCTACACCTTC.

V usage is TRBV5-4 and J usage is TRBJ2-7; 14 nucleotides line up with TRBD2. This CDR3 region has 15 residues. The trim removed 3 bases at V and 6 bases at J, leaving 5 bases unmatched. Germline V gene sequence: CDR1 SGHNT, CDR2 YYREEE (reference sequence). The CDR3 DNA sequence: TGTGCCAGCAGCTGGGGAGGGACTAGCGGGAGCGAGCAGTACTTC. Translation: CASSWGGTSGSEQYF.

The rearrangement joins TRBV27 to TRBJ2-1; 8 positions agree with TRBD2. V shed 5 bases and J 2 bases; nucleotides not matched to a gene: 5. Germline lookup yields CDR1 MNHEY and CDR2 SMNVEV (reference sequence). This CDR3 is built from 15 residues. The CDR3 sequence: CASSRAGEPYNEQFF. CDR3 DNA sequence: TGTGCCAGCAGTCGAGCGGGAGAGCCCTACAATGAGCAGTTCTTC.

The chain uses TRBV29-1 and TRBJ2-1; D gene ambiguous. There are 14 residues in the CDR3. Looked up from germline, CDR1 is SQVTM and CDR2 is ANQGSEA. V lost 3 bases to trimming and J lost 4 bases, with 13 bases between them. Here the CDR3 DNA reads TGCAGCGTTGAGGGTCGCGACGGATACAATGAGCAGTTCTTC. It encodes CSVEGRDGYNEQFF.

V is TRBV25-1 and J is TRBJ1-1, with TRBD1 matching over 9 bases. The CDR3 spans 13 residues. V lost 1 base, J lost 11 bases, and 5 bases stayed unmatched. Germline CDR1 MGHDK, CDR2 SYGVNS. The CDR3 coding sequence is TGTGCCAGCAGTGAATCCGGGACAGGGAAGGCTTTCTTT. This gives the protein CASSESGTGKAFF. Full variable domain (remainder filled in from reference TRBV25-1 and TRBJ1-1): EADIYQTPRYLVIGTGKKITLECSQTMGHDKMYWYQQDPGMELHLIHYSYGVNSTEKGDLSSESTVSRIRTEHFPLTLESARPSHTSQYLCASSESGTGKAFFGQGTRLTVV.

The genes are TRBV21-1 and TRBJ1-3; TRBD1, the table's D call, lacks a check against the DNA. TRBV21-1 is given as a pseudogene. This CDR3 comprises 16 residues. The CDR3 sequence: CASSKATGGTGNTIYF. The CDR3 nucleotides read TGTGCCAGCAGCAAAGCGACAGGGGGCACTGGAAACACCATATATTTT.

V gene TRBV18 combines with J gene TRBJ1-2, with a weak D call TRBD1 (5 bases). Germline CDR1 and CDR2: KGHSH and LQKENI. The CDR3 is 14 residues long. Trimming cost V 3 bases and J 4 bases, with 12 bases left between them. CDR3 in amino acids: CASSPPTDLYGYTF. The CDR3 DNA follows: TGTGCCAGCTCACCTCCGACAGATCTCTATGGCTACACCTTC. Using reference TRBV18 and TRBJ1-2 for the parts outside the CDR3, the full variable domain is NAGVMQNPRHLVRRRGQEARLRCSPMKGHSHVYWYRQLPEEGLKFMVYLQKENIIDESGMPKERFSAEFPKEGPSILRIQQVVRGDSAAYFCASSPPTDLYGYTFGSGTRLTVV.

This sequence joins TRBV12-5 and TRBJ1-5; TRBD1 might be the D (5 bases). V lost 6 bases and J 3 bases, leaving 15 bases between the germline ends. CDR1 and CDR2 from the germline V gene are LGHNT and FRNRAP. The CDR3 totals 15 residues. The CDR3: CASGRPGGDNQPQHF. The CDR3 coding sequence is TGTGCTAGTGGCCGTCCGGGGGGGGACAATCAGCCCCAGCATTTT.

V is TRBV5-1 and J is TRBJ1-2; D possibly corresponds to TRBD1 (6 bases). V lost 1 base and J lost 6, with 10 bases in between. Germline assignment: CDR1 SGHRS and CDR2 YFSETQ. This CDR3 contains 13 residues. This chain's CDR3 is CASSLLAGDGYTF. The CDR3 nucleotides read TGCGCCAGCAGCTTGTTGGCAGGGGATGGCTACACCTTC.

The chain carries TRBV28 and TRBJ1-3, with 8 bases aligning to TRBD1. The CDR3 has 15 amino acids. Germline loops: CDR1 MDHEN, CDR2 SYDVKM. The J segment lost 0 bases and the V segment lost 6 bases, leaving 4 bases of the junction unmatched. The CDR3 reads CASRRQGSSGNTIYF. The CDR3 DNA reads TGTGCCAGCAGAAGACAGGGGTCCTCTGGAAACACCATATATTTT.

V gene TRBV12-3 or TRBV12-4 combines with J gene TRBJ1-3; the match to TRBD1 covers 7 bases. CDR3 length equals 13 residues. V lost 6 bases, J lost 5 bases, and 4 bases stayed unmatched. The CDR3 bases are TGTGCCAGCAGCCGGGGACAGCGAAACACCATATATTTT. Translation gives CASSRGQRNTIYF.

This sequence joins TRBV23-1 and TRBJ1-1; D uncertain. TRBV23-1 belongs to the ORF category, with a function that is uncertain. V lost 1 base and J lost 1, with 10 bases in between. This CDR3 spans 15 amino acids. The CDR3 sequence: CASSQFRKKNTEAFF. The CDR3 DNA reads TGCGCCAGCAGTCAATTTAGGAAGAAGAACACTGAAGCTTTCTTT.

The chain recombines TRBV4-1 with TRBJ1-5; D unresolved. The CDR3 is 15 residues long. Germline V gene data show CDR1 as MGHRA and CDR2 as YSYEKL. V gave up 8 bases and J gave up 2 bases, with 16 bases separating them. The chain's CDR3 is CASAWGVIGNQPQHF. CDR3 bases: TGCGCCAGCGCTTGGGGTGTTATAGGCAATCAGCCCCAGCATTTT.

The rearrangement links TRBV30 to TRBJ2-1, with D perhaps being TRBD1 or TRBD2 (5 bases each). V lost 2 bases, J lost 9 bases, and 14 bases lay in between. There are 13 residues in the CDR3. Germline values: CDR1 GTSNPN, CDR2 SVGIG (reference sequence). The CDR3 reads CAWSTLGVGEQFF. The CDR3 DNA reads TGTGCCTGGAGTACTCTGGGGGTTGGTGAGCAGTTCTTC.

The chain has TRBV28 and TRBJ1-6; weak D call: TRBD1 (6 bases). V was cut by 6 bases and J by 4 bases, with 7 bases left in between. The CDR3 length is 13 residues. The germline V gene encodes CDR1 MDHEN and CDR2 SYDVKM. The CDR3 reads CASSGQYNSPLHF. In nucleotides, the CDR3 is TGTGCCAGCAGCGGACAGTATAATTCACCCCTCCACTTT.

The chain combines TRBV29-1 with TRBJ2-7; 11 nucleotides match TRBD2. The CDR3 runs to 17 residues. With 6 bases clipped from V and 2 bases from J, the junction kept 15 bases outside the gene matches. Germline V lookup: CDR1 SQVTM, CDR2 ANQGSEA. This chain's CDR3 is CSVSSLNLAGGTYEQYF. CDR3 sequence (DNA): TGCAGCGTCTCCAGCCTGAATCTAGCGGGAGGTACCTACGAGCAGTACTTC.

J is TRBJ2-7 and V is TRBV7-6, with 14 bases fitting TRBD2. There are 18 residues in the CDR3. Looked up from germline, CDR1 is SGHVS and CDR2 is FNYEAQ. With V trimmed by 5 bases and J by 2 bases, 11 bases remained unmatched. This CDR3 is CASSPGLAGGSGTYEQYF. CDR3 DNA sequence: TGTGCCAGCAGCCCCGGACTAGCGGGAGGTTCTGGAACCTACGAGCAGTACTTC. The full variable domain, rest sourced from reference TRBV7-6 and TRBJ2-7, is GAGVSQSPRYKVTKRGQDVALRCDPISGHVSLYWYRQALGQGPEFLTYFNYEAQQDKSGLPNDRFSAERPEGSISTLTIQRTEQRDSAMYRCASSPGLAGGSGTYEQYFGPGTRLTVT.

V gene TRBV11-3 combines with J gene TRBJ2-3; TRBD2 aligns across 13 bases. Losses at the gene ends were 5 bases for V and 6 bases for J; bases not matched to a gene: 8. The germline V gene has CDR1 SGHNT and CDR2 YENEEA. This CDR3 comprises 16 residues. Here the CDR3 reads CASSPWTSGSPDTQYF. CDR3 DNA sequence: TGTGCCAGCAGCCCATGGACTAGCGGGAGCCCCGATACGCAGTATTTT. The full variable domain, its missing parts supplied by reference TRBV11-3 and TRBJ2-3, is EAGVVQSPRYKIIEKKQPVAFWCNPISGHNTLYWYLQNLGQGPELLIRYENEEAVDDSQLPKDRFSAERLKGVDSTLKIQPAELGDSAVYLCASSPWTSGSPDTQYFGPGTRLTVL.

The CDR3 reads CASSKGFGATNEKLFF. In nucleotides, the CDR3 is TGTGCCAGTAGTAAGGGCTTTGGGGCGACTAATGAAAAACTGTTTTTT. V is TRBV19 and J is TRBJ1-4; perhaps TRBD1 as D (5 bases). This CDR3 contains 16 residues. Germline V gene sequence: CDR1 LNHDA, CDR2 SQIVND (reference sequence). V was trimmed by 4 bases and J by 2 bases, leaving 14 bases between them.

The chain employs TRBV9 and TRBJ2-1; no firm D call. The V gene lost 0 bases and the J gene lost 0 bases, with 16 bases spanning the gap. Germline V CDR1 and CDR2: SGDLS, YYNGEE. The CDR3 length is 18 residues. The CDR3 protein is CASSVDGPSRVSYNEQFF. Written as DNA, the CDR3 is TGTGCCAGCAGCGTAGATGGACCGTCTCGGGTCTCCTACAATGAGCAGTTCTTC.

The J gene is TRBJ1-2, the V gene TRBV10-3, with D unresolved. Trimming removed 3 bases from V and 0 bases from J, with 14 bases in between. Germline V gives CDR1 ENHRY, CDR2 SYGVKD. The CDR3 is made up of 16 amino acids. The CDR3 DNA reads TGTGCCATCAGTGAAGTGGCCGGAAGGGCTAACTATGGCTACACCTTC. Translating it yields CAISEVAGRANYGYTF.

The CDR3 reads CASSTPGQPMNTEAFF. CDR3 coding DNA: TGTGCCAGTAGTACCCCCGGACAGCCTATGAACACTGAAGCTTTCTTT. The rearrangement joins TRBV19 to TRBJ1-1, with a weak D call TRBD1 (6 bases). CDR3 length equals 16 residues. The V gene's germline CDR1 is LNHDA and CDR2 SQIVND (reference sequence). The V and J ends lost 4 bases and 0 bases respectively, with 15 bases between them.

The chain couples TRBV2 to TRBJ2-1, with a weak D call TRBD1 (6 bases). CDR1 and CDR2 (germline): SNHLY, FYNNEI. The CDR3 is 15 residues long. The V end was cut by 3 bases, the J end by 4 bases, with 13 bases between. The chain's CDR3 is CASSERGTLYNEQFF. CDR3 bases: TGTGCCAGCAGTGAGAGGGGGACGTTGTACAATGAGCAGTTCTTC.

CDR3 sequence: CASSSRLVDGGIQYF. As DNA, the CDR3 is TGTGCCAGCAGTTCAAGACTAGTCGACGGAGGCATTCAGTACTTC. The rearrangement links TRBV27 to TRBJ2-4, with D maybe TRBD2 (6 bases). This CDR3 has 15 residues. V was pared by 4 bases and J by 9 bases, with 19 bases between. The germline V gene has CDR1 MNHEY and CDR2 SMNVEV (reference sequence).

The chain couples TRBV10-1 to TRBJ1-5; 7 bases align to TRBD1. The germline V gene has CDR1 WNHNN and CDR2 SYGVQD (reference sequence). The CDR3 has 14 amino acids. J lost 4 bases, V lost 5 bases, and 5 bases had no gene match. CDR3 DNA sequence: TGCGCCAGCAGTCACAGGGGTGGGAATCAGCCCCAGCATTTT. Protein sequence: CASSHRGGNQPQHF.

This chain uses TRBV15 with TRBJ2-7; TRBD1 is a possible D gene (5 bases). Germline V gene sequence: CDR1 LNHNV, CDR2 YYDKDF (reference sequence). The CDR3 consists of 17 residues. V lost 3 bases and J lost 0, with 18 bases in between. CDR3 sequence: CATSRALLTGISYEQYF. DNA for the CDR3: TGTGCCACCAGCAGGGCCCTTCTTACAGGTATCTCCTACGAGCAGTACTTC.

The gene calls are TRBV7-8 and TRBJ1-2, with no clear D. The CDR3 extends over 16 amino acids. V gave up 0 bases and J gave up 3 bases, with 14 bases separating them. Germline loops: CDR1 SGHVS, CDR2 FQNEAQ. The CDR3 loop reads CASSLAAKGIDYGYTF. In nucleotides, the CDR3 is TGTGCCAGCAGCTTAGCGGCGAAGGGAATAGACTATGGCTACACCTTC.

The chain joins TRBV30 to TRBJ2-7, with D unresolved. The CDR3 runs to 11 residues. Trimming shortened V by 1 base and J by 2 bases, and 3 bases separated the two germline ends. In germline, CDR1 is GTSNPN, CDR2 SVGIG (reference sequence). In DNA form, the CDR3 reads TGTGCCTGGAGTGCCCCCTACGAGCAGTACTTC. Protein product: CAWSAPYEQYF. Full variable domain (remainder filled in from reference TRBV30 and TRBJ2-7): SQTIHQWPATLVQPVGSPLSLECTVEGTSNPNLYWYRQAAGRGLQLLFYSVGIGQISSEVPQNLSASRPQDRQFILSSKKLLLSDSGFYLCAWSAPYEQYFGPGTRLTVT.